This is a list of T cell receptor beta chains from one sample in a study of Graves' ophthalmopathy and Graves' hyperthyroidism. TCRdb itself ran the multiplex PCR reads through MiXCR, one entry per CDR3 protein. Among around 1,000,000 distinct CDR3 sequences listed, 36% were seen once. The sample consisted of peripheral blood or thyroid tissue (not recorded which). The receptors were sampled from an adult man with Graves' hyperthyroidism. The CDR3 runs from the conserved cysteine through the conserved F or W. D genes are given only for firm matches. Clone size is not always given. Where it is, it says once, few, many or a class for expanded clones.

v_call	clone_size	j_call	d_call	cdr3_nt	cdr3_aa
TRBV4-1	many	TRBJ2-7	-	TGCGCCAGCAGCCAACGGGACACCGGAACCTACGAGCAGTACTTC	CASSQRDTGTYEQYF
TRBV25-1	-	TRBJ1-1	TRBD1	TGTGCCGCAGGGGGCGGCACGGGAAACACTGAAGCTTTCTTT	CAAGGGTGNTEAFF
TRBV7-9	few	TRBJ2-7	-	TGTGCCAGCAGTCAAGGGCATTACGAGCAGTACTTC	CASSQGHYEQYF
TRBV2	many	TRBJ2-7	-	TGTGCCAGCAGCAGAGAGGGTCAATACGAGCAGTACTTC	CASSREGQYEQYF
TRBV19	-	TRBJ2-5	-	TGTGCCAGTAGCGCGGAACACCGGGATTCCCGGCAAGTGACCCAGTACTTC	CASSAEHRDSRQVTQYF
TRBV20-1	few	TRBJ2-2	-	TGCAGTGCCCTGGTGGTAGGGGCGCGGGACACCGGGGAGCTGTTTTTT	CSALVVGARDTGELFF
TRBV15	many	TRBJ2-5	-	TGTGCCACCAGCGGCCGGGACTCCTGGGAGACCCAGTACTTC	CATSGRDSWETQYF
TRBV4-2	few	TRBJ2-2	-	TGTGCCAGCAGCCAAGACAGGGACTTGCGGTTAGACGGGGAGCTGTTTTTT	CASSQDRDLRLDGELFF
TRBV27	few	TRBJ2-7	-	TGTGCCAGCAGTTTAAGGCACAGTTCGACCTACGAGCAGTACTTC	CASSLRHSSTYEQYF
TRBV6-5	few	TRBJ1-1	-	TGTGCCAGCAGATCCTGGACGGGAAACACTGAAGCTTTCTTT	CASRSWTGNTEAFF
TRBV20-1	-	TRBJ1-1	-	TGCAGTGCCCAGACAGACCTGAACACTGAAGCTTTCTTT	CSAQTDLNTEAFF
TRBV20-1	many	TRBJ1-3	-	TGCAGTGTTCCGGACCGCAGCTCTGGAAACACCATATATTTT	CSVPDRSSGNTIYF
TRBV7-2	-	TRBJ2-7	-	TGTGCCAGCAGCTCCGTCCCGCTTAACGAGCAGTACTTC	CASSSVPLNEQYF
TRBV5-1	-	TRBJ2-7	-	TGCGCCAGCAGCTTGAGCCTACCCCAGGGCTACGAGCAGTACTTC	CASSLSLPQGYEQYF
TRBV29-1	-	TRBJ2-5	-	TGCAGCGTCCCGGACAGTCCGGGCCAAGAGACCCAGTACTTC	CSVPDSPGQETQYF